The clone carrying this TCR beta chain was detected only a few times. Trimming took off 5 bases at V and 8 bases at J, with 18 bases between the two ends. CDR3 length: 15 amino acids. The germline CDR1 and CDR2 sequences are MNHEY and SVGEGT. A single record per CDR3 protein comes from TCRdb applying MiXCR to the reads. Among roughly 200,000 distinct CDR3 sequences listed, 17% were seen once. The sample originates from a study of T cell repertoires in cytomegalovirus infection. About the study: TCR beta signatures that were public indicated CMV infection and matching HLA type.

Sequencing was done on a sample of CD8+ T cells from PBMCs. This chain connects TRBV6-2 or TRBV6-3 to TRBJ1-4, with D possibly being TRBD1 (6 bases). The origin of this receptor is a human donor in good health (CMV status not recorded). Some clones in this sample may be carry-over from other donors' samples. The CDR3 loop is CASSPGDIRGEKLFF. In DNA form, the CDR3 reads TGTGCCAGCAGTCCCGGGGACATTAGAGGGGAAAAACTGTTTTTT.